Sequencing of this T cell receptor beta chain was carried out in a study of T cell responses to AZD1222 COVID-19 vaccine. Note on this clone: Its antigen is undetermined.

Trimming removed 4 bases from V and 4 bases from J, with 17 bases in between. The V gene's germline CDR1 is SGHKS and CDR2 YYEKEE (reference sequence). This CDR3 region has 15 residues. Findings and caveats of the study: Most donors were white British and more were female, and clonal diversity was possibly underestimated. The repertoires were collected only after the peak T cell response.

The method was immunoSEQ multiplex PCR; TCRdb's version includes in-frame clones alone and lacks a portion of them. The repertoire holds approximately 100,000 clones, with roughly nine tenths as singletons. The rearrangement joins TRBV5-5 to TRBJ2-5; D not resolved. This receptor was obtained from an adult in good health. Specimen: peripheral blood, collected on day 0 of AZD1222 vaccination. CDR3 sequence (DNA): TGTGCCAGCAGCACCTGGACCTCAGAACGAGAGACCCAGTACTTC. This gives the protein CASSTWTSERETQYF.